Below, one T cell receptor (beta chain) is given with its context. This record comes from a study of T cells expressing NK-cell markers. TCRdb reanalyzed the 5' RACE reads and collapses them to one entry per CDR3 protein, without DNA. The sample table includes 400,000 to 550,000 distinct CDR3 sequences. Germline CDR1 reads MNHEY; CDR2 reads SVGAGI. This CDR3 has 11 residues. This chain joins TRBV6-5 and TRBJ2-5. The sequence came from a woman aged 18 to 75 in good health. The sample comprised blood T cells: a sorted CD56 or NKG2C T cell subset, CD4+ or CD8+ T cells, or bulk PBMC T cells (not recorded which). This chain's CDR3 is CASILGETQYF.